These T cell receptor beta chains were read from a single sample in a study of tumour-infiltrating T cells in Burkitt lymphoma. Generated by immunoSEQ multiplex PCR, the TCRdb table keeps only in-frame clones and is missing some. Of 2,000 to 3,000 clones listed, 81% were seen once; the top ten hold around 7%. The sequencing input was tumor tissue. The source of these receptors is a human donor with diffuse large B-cell lymphoma. The CDR3 runs from the conserved cysteine through the conserved F or W. D genes are given only for firm matches. The listing skips clone size in some rows; elsewhere it reads once, few, many or a size class.

size	J	V	D	length	DNA	CDR3
-	TRBJ2-5	TRBV5-4	TRBD2	16	TGTGCCAGCAGCTTGCCAGCGGGGGGAATCCAAGAGACCCAGTACTTC	CASSLPAGGIQETQYF
once	TRBJ1-4	TRBV16	-	13	TGTGCCAGCAGCCAAGGACCTAATGAAAAACTGTTTTTT	CASSQGPNEKLFF
few	TRBJ2-2	TRBV5-1	TRBD2	18	TGCGCCAGCAGCCATGGACTAGCGGGGGGGCAAAGCACCGGGGAGCTGTTTTTT	CASSHGLAGGQSTGELFF
-	TRBJ1-1	TRBV10-2	-	14	TGCGCCAGCAGTGAGTCGGTGGGTGGGGCTGAAGCTTTCTTT	CASSESVGGAEAFF
once	TRBJ2-3	TRBV30	-	14	TGTGCCTGGAGTCGGGGGATAGACACAGATACGCAGTATTTT	CAWSRGIDTDTQYF
-	TRBJ1-2	TRBV7-6	-	15	TGTGCCAGCAGCGCCTACCAGGGGACCAACTATGGCTACACCTTC	CASSAYQGTNYGYTF
-	TRBJ1-2	TRBV14	-	14	TGTGCCAGCAGTCCTCTCACCAGGCCTTATGGCTACACCTTC	CASSPLTRPYGYTF
-	TRBJ1-2	TRBV9	-	15	TGTGCCAGCAGCGTAGGTATCGGGACACCATATGGCTACACCTTC	CASSVGIGTPYGYTF
-	TRBJ2-3	TRBV7-8	TRBD1	15	TGTGCCAGCAGCTCCGGACAGGGTTGGACAGATACGCAGTATTTT	CASSSGQGWTDTQYF
few	TRBJ1-6	TRBV5-1	TRBD1	15	TGCGCCAGCAGCAGCCGGACAGGCCAGAATTCACCCCTCCACTTT	CASSSRTGQNSPLHF
-	TRBJ2-5	TRBV6-5	TRBD1	13	TGTGCCAGCAGAGGGACAGGGGTCGAGACCCAGTACTTC	CASRGTGVETQYF
-	TRBJ2-1	TRBV5-6	-	14	TGTGCCAGCAGCTTGACGGGGACCTACAATGAGCAGTTCTTC	CASSLTGTYNEQFF
-	TRBJ1-5	TRBV7-8	-	16	TGTGCCAGCAGCTTAGGGGTGAGGAGGGGAGATCAGCCCCAGCATTTT	CASSLGVRRGDQPQHF
-	TRBJ1-2	TRBV18	-	14	TGTGCCAGCTTACCACCGACAGAGAGTTATGGCTACACCTTC	CASLPPTESYGYTF
-	TRBJ1-2	TRBV5-5	TRBD1	16	TGTGCCAGCAGCCTAAGAAACCCGGGACAGGGTAATGGCTACACCTTC	CASSLRNPGQGNGYTF
-	TRBJ2-7	TRBV6-5	TRBD1	13	TGTGCCAGCACACCCCCGGGACAGGAGAGGCAGTACTTC	CASTPPGQERQYF
-	TRBJ1-1	TRBV6-5	-	13	TGTGCCAGCAGTTGGGGGGTAAACACTGAAGCTTTCTTT	CASSWGVNTEAFF
-	TRBJ1-2	TRBV5-6	-	14	TGTGCCAGCAGCTTGGGTTGGGGTTATGATGGCTACACCTTC	CASSLGWGYDGYTF
few	TRBJ2-6	TRBV15	-	18	TGTGCCACCAGCAGAGCTAGCGAGGTTTTTTCTGGGGCCAACGTCCTGACTTTC	CATSRASEVFSGANVLTF
-	TRBJ2-1	TRBV6-1	TRBD2	16	TGTGCCAGCAGTGAAGCCCTAGCGGGGGGCTACAATGAGCAGTTCTTC	CASSEALAGGYNEQFF
-	TRBJ1-1	TRBV7-8	-	14	TGTGCCAGCAGCTCTCGAGGGGCGAACACTGAAGCTTTCTTT	CASSSRGANTEAFF
-	TRBJ1-2	TRBV4-3	-	14	TGCGCCAGCAGCCAAGAAAGGACAGTTTATGGCTACACCTTC	CASSQERTVYGYTF
-	TRBJ1-6	TRBV19	-	13	TGTGCCACCGCCCGGGGCCACAATTCACCCCTCCACTTT	CATARGHNSPLHF
-	TRBJ2-3	TRBV29-1	-	12	TGCAGCGTTGACAGGGGAACAGATACGCAGTATTTT	CSVDRGTDTQYF
-	TRBJ2-5	TRBV14	-	16	TGTGCCAGCAGCCTGAGGGCGGGGGCGAAGGGAGAGACCCAGTACTTC	CASSLRAGAKGETQYF
-	TRBJ2-3	TRBV19	-	13	TGTGCCAGTAGTTTTCGGTGGGGAGATACGCAGTATTTT	CASSFRWGDTQYF
-	TRBJ2-1	TRBV7-2	TRBD1	14	TGTGCCAGCAGCTGGGACAGCACCAACAATGAGCAGTTCTTC	CASSWDSTNNEQFF
-	TRBJ1-1	TRBV9	-	16	TGTGCCAGCAGCGCATCGCCACAGGGAACGCTAGGAGAAGCTTTCTTT	CASSASPQGTLGEAFF
-	TRBJ1-1	TRBV30	-	12	TGTGCCTGGAATCCCGGGAGCACTGAAGCTTTCTTT	CAWNPGSTEAFF
-	TRBJ1-4	TRBV4-3	-	13	TGCGCCAGCAGCCACCAGGGTAATGAAAAACTGTTTTTT	CASSHQGNEKLFF
-	TRBJ2-7	TRBV2	TRBD2	15	TGTGCCAGCAGTGTACTAGCGGGGGGCTCCTACGAGCAGTACTTC	CASSVLAGGSYEQYF
-	TRBJ1-5	TRBV5-6	-	14	TGTGCCAGCAGCTTGAGTACAGGAGGGCAGCCCCAGCATTTT	CASSLSTGGQPQHF
-	TRBJ1-2	TRBV30	-	12	TGTGCCTGGTCGCAGGGCCTCTATGGCTACACCTTC	CAWSQGLYGYTF
-	TRBJ1-2	TRBV6-1	TRBD1	13	TGTGCCAGCAGTGAGGGACAGGTCTATGGCTACACCTTC	CASSEGQVYGYTF
-	TRBJ1-4	TRBV5-6	-	12	TGTGCCAGCAGGTTCCCGGGTGGAAAACTGTTTTTT	CASRFPGGKLFF
-	TRBJ2-3	TRBV7-3	TRBD2	12	TGTGCCAGCGGTAGCGGGGGTGATACGCAGTATTTT	CASGSGGDTQYF
-	TRBJ2-1	TRBV5-1	-	15	TGCGCCAGCAGCCTAGCGCGGGGCGAAGACAATGAGCAGTTCTTC	CASSLARGEDNEQFF
large	TRBJ2-3	TRBV7-2	TRBD2	16	TGTGCCAGCAGCCGGACTAGCGGGGGGCGCACAGATACGCAGTATTTT	CASSRTSGGRTDTQYF
-	TRBJ2-3	TRBV7-9	-	12	TGTGCCAGCAGCTATTACACAGATACGCAGTATTTT	CASSYYTDTQYF
-	TRBJ2-3	TRBV7-2	-	15	TGTGCCAGCAGCTTACAGGCGGGGTCAGGGGATACGCAGTATTTT	CASSLQAGSGDTQYF
-	TRBJ1-2	TRBV6-6	-	15	TGTGCCAGCAGTCCATTGATACAGGGATCCTATGGCTACACCTTC	CASSPLIQGSYGYTF
-	TRBJ1-1	TRBV9	TRBD1	17	TGTGCCAGCAGCGTAGGAGGGACAGGGGGCTCGAACACTGAAGCTTTCTTT	CASSVGGTGGSNTEAFF
-	TRBJ2-5	TRBV7-2	-	13	TGTGCCAGCAGGCCCCCTGCCCAAGAGACCCAGTACTTC	CASRPPAQETQYF
-	TRBJ1-1	TRBV15	-	13	TGTGCCACCAGCGCTCAGGGTCACACTGAAGCTTTCTTT	CATSAQGHTEAFF
-	TRBJ2-2	TRBV6-6	TRBD2	15	TGTGCCAGCACACTAGCGGGGGGTAACACCGGGGAGCTGTTTTTT	CASTLAGGNTGELFF
-	TRBJ2-7	TRBV4-2	TRBD2	18	TGTGCCAGCAGCCAAGGGGGGCTAGCGGGGGGATCCTCAGGCAAGCAGTACTTC	CASSQGGLAGGSSGKQYF
-	TRBJ2-1	TRBV5-1	-	14	TGCGCCAGCAGCTTCCGGGACAGTGGGGGGGAGCAGTTCTTC	CASSFRDSGGEQFF
once	TRBJ2-1	TRBV4-1	TRBD2	18	TGCGCCAGCAGCCAAAATTCTATAGCGGGGGGCCCCTACAATGAGCAGTTCTTC	CASSQNSIAGGPYNEQFF